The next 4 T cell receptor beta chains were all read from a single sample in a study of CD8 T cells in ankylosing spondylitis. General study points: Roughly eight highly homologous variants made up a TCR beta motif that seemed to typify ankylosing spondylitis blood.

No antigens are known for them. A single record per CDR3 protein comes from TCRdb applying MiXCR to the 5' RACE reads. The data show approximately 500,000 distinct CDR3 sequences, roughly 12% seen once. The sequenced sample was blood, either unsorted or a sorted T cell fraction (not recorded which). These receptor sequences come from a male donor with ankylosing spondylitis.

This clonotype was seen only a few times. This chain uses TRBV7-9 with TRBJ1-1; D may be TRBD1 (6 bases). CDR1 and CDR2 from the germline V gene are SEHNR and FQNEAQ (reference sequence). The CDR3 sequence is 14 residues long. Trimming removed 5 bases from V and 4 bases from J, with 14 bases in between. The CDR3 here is CASSRGRGVTEAFF. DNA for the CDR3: TGTGCCAGCAGCCGCGGGAGGGGGGTCACTGAAGCTTTCTTT.

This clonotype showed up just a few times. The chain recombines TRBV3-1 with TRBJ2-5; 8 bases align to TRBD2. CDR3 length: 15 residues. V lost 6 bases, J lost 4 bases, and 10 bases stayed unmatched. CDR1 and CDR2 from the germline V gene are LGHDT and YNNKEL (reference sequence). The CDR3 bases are TGTGCCAGCAGTATGACTAGCGAAGGAGGAGAGACCCAGTACTTC. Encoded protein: CASSMTSEGGETQYF.

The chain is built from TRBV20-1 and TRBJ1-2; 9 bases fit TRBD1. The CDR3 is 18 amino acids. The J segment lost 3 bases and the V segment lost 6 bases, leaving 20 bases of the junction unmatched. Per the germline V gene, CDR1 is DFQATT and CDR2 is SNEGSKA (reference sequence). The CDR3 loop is CSAPPLGGQGGSYYGYTF. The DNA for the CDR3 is TGCAGTGCCCCTCCCCTCGGGGGACAGGGAGGGAGCTACTATGGCTACACCTTC.

In DNA form, the CDR3 reads TGTGCCAGCAGCTTTCGACAGGGGGCGGGCGCAGATACGCAGTATTTT. It codes for CASSFRQGAGADTQYF. This chain joins TRBV7-2 and TRBJ2-3, with 10 positions matching TRBD1. Trimming at V came to 3 bases and at J to 4 bases, leaving 7 bases not matched to a gene. Germline V gene sequence: CDR1 SGHTA, CDR2 FQGNSA. The CDR3 loop spans 16 amino acids.